Listed here are 23 T cell receptor beta chains from one sample, sequenced in a study of T cell changes during pregnancy in multiple sclerosis (dated by TCRdb to between 2018 and 2021). Library method: the immunoSEQ multiplex PCR assay. TCRdb obtained this table from immuneACCESS and retained in-frame rearrangements with V and J assigned. These tables miss some clones; where compared with another copy, unresolved V genes account for less than half of the shortfall, and the remainder is unexplained. This sample comprises some 37,000 clones, 85% to 95% of them detected only once. The ten largest clones add up to approximately 0.8% of the sample. The source was CD4+ T cells from peripheral blood mononuclear cells, collected before pregnancy. The receptors shown here come from a female donor with multiple sclerosis, enrolled in a pregnancy study.

The chain has TRBV5-1 and TRBJ1-5; D might be TRBD1 (5 bases). The CDR3 length is 13 residues. The germline V gene has CDR1 SGHRS and CDR2 YFSETQ. The germline V and J ends were trimmed by 2 bases and 5 bases, with 8 bases remaining between them. The CDR3 DNA is TGCGCCAGCAGCTTCGGACAAGATCAGCCCCAGCATTTT. This sequence encodes CASSFGQDQPQHF. Based on the CDR3 plus reference TRBV5-1 and TRBJ1-5, the full variable domain is KAGVTQTPRYLIKTRGQQVTLSCSPISGHRSVSWYQQTPGQGLQFLFEYFSETQRNKGNFPGRFSGRQFSNSRSEMNVSTLELGDSALYLCASSFGQDQPQHFGDGTRLSIL.

This clone was recorded once. For the CDR3, the DNA is TGTGCCAGCAGTGAACAGGCGGGCACTGAAGCTTTCTTT. Translating gives CASSEQAGTEAFF. V is TRBV2 and J is TRBJ1-1; D uncertain. Per the germline V gene, CDR1 is SNHLY and CDR2 is FYNNEI. The CDR3 covers 13 residues. V dropped 2 bases and J dropped 4 bases, with 8 bases sitting between them.

This clone appeared once. The V and J genes are TRBV7-2 and TRBJ1-2; D is unresolved. Germline V CDR1 and CDR2: SGHTA, FQGNSA. The length of the CDR3 is 14 residues. The V end was cut by 0 bases, the J end by 2 bases, with 7 bases between. CDR3: CASSLARQNYGYTF. CDR3 sequence (DNA): TGTGCCAGCAGCTTAGCGCGACAAAACTATGGCTACACCTTC.

This clone has just one count. The rearrangement links TRBV11-2 to TRBJ1-3; TRBD1 matches at 9 bases. The V segment lost 5 bases and the J segment 4 bases; nucleotides outside the gene matches: 9. CDR3 length: 16 residues. Germline CDR1 reads SGHAT; CDR2 reads FQNNGV. CDR3 in DNA: TGTGCCAGCAGCCCTAGAACAGGGGGCGTCGGAAACACCATATATTTT. As protein: CASSPRTGGVGNTIYF.

The rearrangement joins TRBV7-2 to TRBJ2-2; 7 bases agree with TRBD2. CDR1 and CDR2 from the germline V gene are SGHTA and FQGNSA. Trimming cost V 2 bases and J 5 bases; bases outside gene matches: 8. This CDR3 has 16 amino acids. The CDR3 bases are TGTGCCAGCAGCTTATCCAAGGCGGGAGTTACCGGGGAGCTGTTTTTT. Its protein product is CASSLSKAGVTGELFF.

The J gene is TRBJ2-5, the V gene TRBV5-4, with a possible D match to TRBD2 (6 bases). This CDR3 is built from 14 residues. V was clipped by 3 bases and J by 4 bases, with 13 bases between them. In germline, CDR1 is SGHNT, CDR2 YYREEE (reference sequence). The CDR3 here is CASSSPGGVETQYF. CDR3 nucleotide sequence: TGTGCCAGCAGCTCGCCCGGGGGAGTAGAGACCCAGTACTTC.

V and J are TRBV27 and TRBJ2-7, with D tentatively TRBD2 (6 bases). CDR3 length: 15 residues. Germline CDR1 is MNHEY and CDR2 is SMNVEV (reference sequence). Trimming pared 2 bases from V and 3 bases from J, leaving 14 bases between. The CDR3 nucleotides are TGTGCCAGCAGTTTACGGAGGGTAGAAAGCTACGAGCAGTACTTC. This codes for CASSLRRVESYEQYF.

This chain uses TRBV29-1 with TRBJ2-2; 8 bases map to TRBD2. The CDR3 covers 15 residues. V gave up 8 bases and J gave up 6 bases; unmatched junction bases: 14. Looked up from germline, CDR1 is SQVTM and CDR2 is ANQGSEA. The CDR3 region has the DNA TGCAGCTCCCGAGGAAGCGGGAGTTCCGCCGGGGAGCTGTTTTTT. It yields the protein CSSRGSGSSAGELFF.

This clone was counted only a few times. CDR3 in DNA: TGTGCCAGCAGCTTAGGGGCGGGAGGTGCGGATACGCAGTATTTT. It translates to CASSLGAGGADTQYF. The chain uses TRBV7-2 and TRBJ2-3; 8 bases are shared with TRBD2. From germline, CDR1 is SGHTA and CDR2 FQGNSA. The CDR3 extends over 15 amino acids. J was trimmed by 6 bases and V by 1 base; bases with no gene match: 6.

V gene TRBV29-1 combines with J gene TRBJ2-3, with TRBD2 matching over 9 bases. This CDR3 contains 15 residues. Per the germline V gene, CDR1 is SQVTM and CDR2 is ANQGSEA. The trim removed 2 bases at V and 2 bases at J, leaving 5 bases unmatched. CDR3 sequence reads: CSVETAGGPTDTQYF. The CDR3, as DNA: TGCAGCGTTGAAACAGCGGGAGGACCCACAGATACGCAGTATTTT.

The chain combines TRBV6-6 with TRBJ2-3, with 9 bases identical to TRBD2. V trimming: 5 bases; J trimming: 2 bases; junction bases outside the gene matches: 5. Germline CDR1 and CDR2: MNHNY and SVGAGI (reference sequence). The length of the CDR3 is 15 residues. The CDR3 DNA reads TGTGCCAGCAGTCTAGCGGGGAGTCCCACAGATACGCAGTATTTT. It encodes CASSLAGSPTDTQYF.

This sequence joins TRBV4-2 and TRBJ2-3; the D gene is possibly TRBD2 (5 bases). Between the trimmed V and J ends, which lost 6 bases and 0 bases, there was a span of 19 bases. The length of the CDR3 is 17 residues. Germline lookup yields CDR1 LGHNA and CDR2 YNFKEQ. For the CDR3, the DNA is TGTGCCAGCAGTCTTCTTGGTCCGGGATCAAGCACAGATACGCAGTATTTT. Translating it yields CASSLLGPGSSTDTQYF.

This sequence joins TRBV6-6 and TRBJ1-1; D unclear. The ends were cut back, 4 bases at V and 1 base at J, with 7 bases in the middle. CDR1 MNHNY and CDR2 SVGAGI come from the germline V gene (reference sequence). The CDR3 sequence is 13 residues long. CDR3 nucleotides: TGTGCCAGCAGTTCCTACGGGAACACTGAAGCTTTCTTT. The encoded protein is CASSSYGNTEAFF.

The chain carries TRBV6-5 and TRBJ2-2; 8 bases map to TRBD1. This CDR3 is built from 15 residues. Trimming at V came to 2 bases and at J to 5 bases, leaving 4 bases not matched to a gene. Germline V gene data show CDR1 as MNHEY and CDR2 as SVGAGI. The CDR3: CASSYQGQGTGELFF. CDR3 DNA: TGTGCCAGCAGTTACCAAGGACAGGGAACCGGGGAGCTGTTTTTT.

The V and J genes are TRBV6-5 and TRBJ2-1; no firm D call. CDR1 MNHEY and CDR2 SVGAGI come from the germline V gene. The CDR3 sequence is 14 residues long. The V and J ends lost 5 bases and 2 bases respectively, with 10 bases between them. CDR3 bases: TGTGCCAGCAGTGCCGCCCGGGCCTACAATGAGCAGTTCTTC. It is translated as CASSAARAYNEQFF.

The chain has TRBV15 and TRBJ2-3; D possibly corresponds to TRBD1 (8 bases). The CDR3 covers 17 residues. V lost 3 bases and J lost 0, with 16 bases in between. Per the germline V gene, CDR1 is LNHNV and CDR2 is YYDKDF (reference sequence). The CDR3 DNA reads as TGTGCCACCAGCAGGGAGAACAGGGGGGGGAGCACAGATACGCAGTATTTT. This translates into CATSRENRGGSTDTQYF. Full variable domain (rest looked up from reference TRBV15 and TRBJ2-3): DAMVIQNPRYQVTQFGKPVTLSCSQTLNHNVMYWYQQKSSQAPKLLFHYYDKDFNNEADTPDNFQSRRPNTSFCFLDIRSPGLGDTAMYLCATSRENRGGSTDTQYFGPGTRLTVL.

This chain connects TRBV28 to TRBJ1-5; D ambiguous. The CDR3 has 12 amino acids. Germline CDR1 is MDHEN and CDR2 is SYDVKM. V was pared by 5 bases and J by 6 bases, with 8 bases between. CDR3 sequence: CASSAIGQPQHF. The CDR3 nucleotides read TGTGCCAGCAGTGCCATCGGTCAGCCCCAGCATTTT.

This chain links TRBV5-4 with TRBJ1-1; 8 bases align to TRBD1. CDR1 is SGHNT and CDR2 is YYREEE in the germline V gene (reference sequence). The CDR3 is 14 residues long. Trimming cost V 0 bases and J 6 bases; bases outside gene matches: 4. CDR3 loop: CASSLEGQAAEAFF. In nucleotides, the CDR3 is TGTGCCAGCAGCTTGGAGGGACAGGCGGCTGAAGCTTTCTTT.

This rearrangement joins TRBV5-1 to TRBJ1-4; TRBD1 agrees at 8 bases. Germline trimming cut 0 bases from V and 4 bases from J; bases unmatched to any gene: 5. The CDR3 has 16 residues. Germline assignment: CDR1 SGHRS and CDR2 YFSETQ. CDR3 residues: CASSLAQGQVNEKLFF. The CDR3 DNA reads TGCGCCAGCAGCTTGGCCCAGGGACAGGTTAATGAAAAACTGTTTTTT.

V is TRBV4-2 and J is TRBJ2-7; TRBD2 matches at 7 bases. The germline gives CDR1 LGHNA, CDR2 YNFKEQ. The V and J ends lost 3 bases and 4 bases, in that order; junction bases with no gene match: 9. The CDR3 has 15 amino acids. CDR3 sequence reads: CASSHRTSTRYEQYF. The CDR3 region has the DNA TGTGCCAGCAGCCATCGGACTAGTACCCGGTACGAGCAGTACTTC.

The chain joins TRBV29-1 to TRBJ1-2, with 8 bases matching TRBD1. CDR1 is SQVTM and CDR2 is ANQGSEA in the germline V gene. V dropped 5 bases and J dropped 0; count of bases not matched to a gene: 11. The CDR3 extends over 16 amino acids. The CDR3 sequence: CSVSGGEGQANYGYTF. The DNA for the CDR3 is TGCAGCGTTTCAGGGGGCGAAGGTCAAGCTAACTATGGCTACACCTTC.

This chain connects TRBV28 to TRBJ1-5; 8 bases map to TRBD1. This CDR3 is 17 amino acids long. Germline assignment: CDR1 MDHEN and CDR2 SYDVKM. Unmatched junction bases numbered 7, after V lost 1 base and J lost 2 bases. The CDR3 DNA reads TGTGCCAGCAGTTTATCAGGGACAGGTCTGCGCAATCAGCCCCAGCATTTT. Translated, it gives CASSLSGTGLRNQPQHF.

J is TRBJ2-7 and V is TRBV5-1; 13 bases are a match to TRBD2. The CDR3 is made up of 18 amino acids. Germline CDR1 SGHRS, CDR2 YFSETQ. Trimming cost V 3 bases and J 2 bases; bases outside gene matches: 11. The CDR3 region has the DNA TGCGCCAGCAGCTCGGGACTAGCGGGATCACGGGGGGCCTACGAGCAGTACTTC. As protein: CASSSGLAGSRGAYEQYF.